This is a list of T cell receptor beta chains from one sample in a study of siplizumab effects on memory and regulatory T cells. The method was immunoSEQ multiplex PCR; TCRdb's version includes in-frame clones alone and lacks a portion of them. The table records about 48,000 clones, 87% of them present only once. The material sequenced was naive CD8+ T cells sorted from blood. The receptors were gathered from a human donor in good health. CDR3s include the opening cysteine and the closing phenylalanine or tryptophan. A D gene is named only where the DNA matches it firmly. Size values are once, few and many counts, or a class for expanded clones, and some rows have none.

size: -
J: TRBJ2-2
D: TRBD1
V: TRBV4-1
CDR3: CASMGTVITGELFF
DNA: TGCGCCAGTATGGGGACAGTTATCACCGGGGAGCTGTTTTTT

size: -
J: TRBJ1-5
D: TRBD1
V: TRBV27
CDR3: CASSLSGQGVQPQHF
DNA: TGTGCCAGCAGTTTATCGGGGCAGGGGGTTCAGCCCCAGCATTTT

size: -
J: TRBJ2-1
D: -
V: TRBV12-5
CDR3: CASGWGVYNEQFF
DNA: TGTGCTAGTGGTTGGGGGGTGTACAATGAGCAGTTCTTC

size: -
J: TRBJ2-7
D: -
V: TRBV25-1
CDR3: CASRGIEGIYEQYF
DNA: TGTGCCAGCAGGGGAATTGAGGGCATATACGAGCAGTACTTC

size: -
J: TRBJ2-2
D: -
V: TRBV4-1
CDR3: CASRSLGEGELFF
DNA: TGCGCCAGCAGAAGTTTAGGGGAAGGGGAGCTGTTTTTT

size: -
J: TRBJ2-2
D: TRBD2
V: TRBV7-6
CDR3: CASSLGAGAGELFF
DNA: TGTGCCAGCAGCTTAGGCGCGGGAGCCGGGGAGCTGTTTTTT

size: -
J: TRBJ1-1
D: -
V: TRBV7-2
CDR3: CASSSPGTEAFF
DNA: TGTGCCAGCAGCTCCCCAGGCACTGAAGCTTTCTTT

size: -
J: TRBJ2-1
D: -
V: TRBV7-9
CDR3: CASSPRWGGRDEQFF
DNA: TGTGCCAGCAGCCCCCGCTGGGGGGGCAGGGATGAGCAGTTCTTC

size: -
J: TRBJ2-7
D: -
V: TRBV5-5
CDR3: CASSLVGVSSYEQYF
DNA: TGTGCCAGCAGCTTGGTCGGGGTGAGCTCCTACGAGCAGTACTTC

size: -
J: TRBJ2-1
D: -
V: TRBV2
CDR3: CASIGGTGSYNEQFF
DNA: TGTGCCAGCATCGGCGGGACGGGGTCCTACAATGAGCAGTTCTTC

size: once
J: TRBJ2-3
D: TRBD2
V: TRBV2
CDR3: CASSEQASGTSTDTQYF
DNA: TGTGCCAGCAGCGAACAGGCTAGCGGAACTAGCACAGATACGCAGTATTTT

size: -
J: TRBJ1-1
D: -
V: TRBV6-5
CDR3: CASYGLGPSHPEAFF
DNA: TGTGCCAGTTACGGACTCGGGCCTTCCCACCCTGAAGCTTTCTTT

size: -
J: TRBJ2-1
D: -
V: TRBV25-1
CDR3: CASSPKGDEQFF
DNA: TGTGCCAGCAGTCCCAAGGGGGATGAGCAGTTCTTC

size: -
J: TRBJ2-7
D: -
V: TRBV7-3
CDR3: CASSLGLGARVEQYF
DNA: TGTGCCAGCAGCTTAGGCTTAGGGGCGCGGGTCGAGCAGTACTTC

size: -
J: TRBJ1-2
D: -
V: TRBV5-4
CDR3: CASSFWGVYGYTF
DNA: TGTGCCAGCAGCTTTTGGGGGGTCTATGGCTACACCTTC

size: -
J: TRBJ2-5
D: TRBD2
V: TRBV7-2
CDR3: CASNQLAGWETQYF
DNA: TGTGCCAGCAACCAACTAGCGGGGTGGGAGACCCAGTACTTC

size: -
J: TRBJ2-2
D: TRBD2
V: TRBV6-6
CDR3: CASSRTSGNTGELFF
DNA: TGTGCCAGCAGCCGGACTAGCGGTAACACCGGGGAGCTGTTTTTT

size: -
J: TRBJ1-4
D: -
V: TRBV7-9
CDR3: CASTKGGSVNEKLFF
DNA: TGTGCCAGCACTAAGGGGGGATCGGTTAATGAAAAACTGTTTTTT

size: -
J: TRBJ2-1
D: TRBD2
V: TRBV5-4
CDR3: CASSLLGGRGYEQFF
DNA: TGTGCCAGCAGCTTGTTGGGCGGGAGAGGTTATGAGCAGTTCTTC

size: -
J: TRBJ1-2
D: -
V: TRBV29-1
CDR3: CSADLTSMDGYTF
DNA: TGCAGCGCCGACCTGACGTCTATGGATGGCTACACCTTC

size: -
J: TRBJ1-2
D: -
V: TRBV13
CDR3: CASSPDSNYGYTF
DNA: TGTGCCAGCAGCCCTGACAGTAACTATGGCTACACCTTC

size: -
J: TRBJ1-5
D: -
V: TRBV27
CDR3: CASSLNSGNQPQHF
DNA: TGTGCCAGCAGTTTAAACTCGGGCAATCAGCCCCAGCATTTT

size: -
J: TRBJ2-1
D: TRBD2
V: TRBV6-1
CDR3: CATNHLTSVNNEQFF
DNA: TGTGCCACCAACCATTTAACTAGCGTTAACAATGAGCAGTTCTTC

size: -
J: TRBJ2-3
D: TRBD2
V: TRBV9
CDR3: CASSVERGQSLDTQYF
DNA: TGTGCCAGCAGCGTAGAGCGGGGCCAGAGCCTAGATACGCAGTATTTT

size: once
J: TRBJ1-1
D: -
V: TRBV14
CDR3: CASSQDSLTTGNLHYLNTEAFF
DNA: TGTGCCAGCAGCCAAGATTCCCTAACCACAGGGAATCTCCATTATTTGAACACTGAAGCTTTCTTT

size: -
J: TRBJ1-2
D: -
V: TRBV7-8
CDR3: CASSSRTANYGYTF
DNA: TGTGCCAGCAGCTCCAGGACGGCGAACTATGGCTACACCTTC

size: -
J: TRBJ2-1
D: TRBD2
V: TRBV4-1
CDR3: CASSQDGGAYNEQFF
DNA: TGCGCCAGCAGCCAAGATGGGGGGGCCTACAATGAGCAGTTCTTC

size: -
J: TRBJ1-1
D: -
V: TRBV7-8
CDR3: CASSLGKEAFF
DNA: TGTGCCAGCAGCTTAGGCAAGGAAGCTTTCTTT

size: once
J: TRBJ1-2
D: -
V: TRBV6-5
CDR3: CASSQEPNYGYTF
DNA: TGTGCCAGCAGCCAGGAGCCAAACTATGGCTACACCTTC

size: few
J: TRBJ1-5
D: -
V: TRBV2
CDR3: CASSENSWDSNQPQHF
DNA: TGTGCCAGCAGTGAAAACAGCTGGGATAGCAATCAGCCCCAGCATTTT

size: -
J: TRBJ1-1
D: TRBD1
V: TRBV7-8
CDR3: CASSSTGTVNTEAFF
DNA: TGTGCCAGCAGCTCAACCGGGACAGTGAACACTGAAGCTTTCTTT

size: -
J: TRBJ2-2
D: TRBD2
V: TRBV28
CDR3: CASSLELAGEGYSEELFF
DNA: TGTGCCAGCAGTTTAGAGCTAGCGGGAGAAGGTTACTCCGAGGAGCTGTTTTTT

size: -
J: TRBJ2-5
D: TRBD2
V: TRBV27
CDR3: CASSPTAGGMETQYF
DNA: TGTGCCAGCAGCCCTACAGCGGGAGGGATGGAGACCCAGTACTTC

size: -
J: TRBJ2-7
D: -
V: TRBV4-2
CDR3: CASSHGRDTTYEQYF
DNA: TGTGCCAGCAGCCACGGCCGGGACACAACCTACGAGCAGTACTTC

size: -
J: TRBJ2-7
D: TRBD1
V: TRBV5-1
CDR3: CASSLGQGVFYVEQYF
DNA: TGCGCCAGCAGCTTGGGACAGGGGGTATTCTACGTCGAGCAGTACTTC

size: -
J: TRBJ1-3
D: TRBD1
V: TRBV29-1
CDR3: CSSPSGGQGSSGNTIYF
DNA: TGCAGCTCCCCCAGCGGAGGACAGGGAAGCTCTGGAAACACCATATATTTT

size: -
J: TRBJ2-1
D: -
V: TRBV27
CDR3: CASTQVDRSDEQFF
DNA: TGTGCCAGCACGCAAGTGGACAGATCCGATGAGCAGTTCTTC

size: -
J: TRBJ2-2
D: -
V: TRBV7-6
CDR3: CASSSSPGELFF
DNA: TGTGCCAGCAGCAGCTCCCCCGGGGAGCTGTTTTTT

size: -
J: TRBJ1-6
D: -
V: TRBV6-4
CDR3: CASSDPTKRTEVNSPLHF
DNA: TGTGCCAGCAGTGACCCGACCAAGCGGACGGAGGTTAATTCACCCCTCCACTTT

size: -
J: TRBJ2-7
D: TRBD1
V: TRBV5-6
CDR3: CASSFSPGQGSSYEQYF
DNA: TGTGCCAGCAGCTTCTCCCCGGGACAGGGATCCTCCTACGAGCAGTACTTC

size: -
J: TRBJ2-7
D: TRBD1
V: TRBV10-3
CDR3: CAISESNGTDFSYEQYF
DNA: TGTGCCATCAGTGAGAGTAACGGGACAGACTTCTCCTACGAGCAGTACTTC

size: -
J: TRBJ2-3
D: TRBD2
V: TRBV4-1
CDR3: CASSQETSGGRDTQYF
DNA: TGCGCCAGCAGCCAAGAAACTAGCGGGGGGAGGGATACGCAGTATTTT

size: -
J: TRBJ2-7
D: TRBD2
V: TRBV11-3
CDR3: CASSLDRTSGDEQYF
DNA: TGTGCCAGCAGCTTAGACCGAACTAGCGGGGACGAGCAGTACTTC

size: -
J: TRBJ2-7
D: TRBD1
V: TRBV19
CDR3: CASSIGPTGTGVYEQYF
DNA: TGTGCCAGTAGTATAGGGCCAACCGGGACAGGGGTCTACGAGCAGTACTTC

size: -
J: TRBJ2-4
D: -
V: TRBV6-1
CDR3: CASSEAPSGWLGIQYF
DNA: TGTGCCAGCAGTGAAGCGCCTTCAGGGTGGTTGGGCATTCAGTACTTC

size: -
J: TRBJ2-7
D: -
V: TRBV5-6
CDR3: CASSRPPYEQYF
DNA: TGTGCCAGCAGCCGACCCCCCTACGAGCAGTACTTC

size: -
J: TRBJ2-1
D: -
V: TRBV6-5
CDR3: CASSFTGIEQFF
DNA: TGTGCCAGCAGTTTCACAGGGATAGAGCAGTTCTTC

size: -
J: TRBJ2-5
D: -
V: TRBV7-9
CDR3: CASSLEQGRETQYF
DNA: TGTGCCAGCAGCTTAGAACAGGGGAGGGAGACCCAGTACTTC

size: -
J: TRBJ2-7
D: -
V: TRBV6-1
CDR3: CASRTHGGLEQYF
DNA: TGTGCCAGCAGGACGCATGGGGGGCTCGAGCAGTACTTC

size: -
J: TRBJ2-2
D: -
V: TRBV7-9
CDR3: CASSLALGGSGELFF
DNA: TGTGCCAGCAGCTTAGCGCTTGGGGGATCCGGGGAGCTGTTTTTT

size: -
J: TRBJ2-5
D: TRBD1
V: TRBV5-3
CDR3: CARSNGTAQETQYF
DNA: TGTGCCAGAAGCAACGGGACAGCCCAAGAGACCCAGTACTTC

size: -
J: TRBJ1-1
D: TRBD1
V: TRBV27
CDR3: CASSLSMRGSGGLSTEAFF
DNA: TGTGCCAGCAGTTTATCGATGAGGGGTTCAGGGGGCTTGAGCACTGAAGCTTTCTTT

size: few
J: TRBJ1-2
D: -
V: TRBV19
CDR3: CASSMAGTYGYTF
DNA: TGTGCCAGTAGTATGGCGGGGACCTATGGCTACACCTTC